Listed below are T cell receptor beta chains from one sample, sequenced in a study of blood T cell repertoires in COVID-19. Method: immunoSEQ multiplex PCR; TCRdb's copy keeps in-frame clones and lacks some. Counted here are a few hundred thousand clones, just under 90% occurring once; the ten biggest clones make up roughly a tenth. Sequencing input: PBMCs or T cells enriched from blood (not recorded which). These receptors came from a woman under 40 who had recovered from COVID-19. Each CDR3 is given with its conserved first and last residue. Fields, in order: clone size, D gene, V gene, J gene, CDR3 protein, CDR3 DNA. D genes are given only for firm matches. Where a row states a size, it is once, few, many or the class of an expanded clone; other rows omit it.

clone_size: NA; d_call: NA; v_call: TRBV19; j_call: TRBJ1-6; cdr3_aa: CASSIRGASSYNSPLHF; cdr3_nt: TGTGCCAGTAGTATTCGGGGGGCCAGCTCCTATAATTCACCCCTCCACTTT
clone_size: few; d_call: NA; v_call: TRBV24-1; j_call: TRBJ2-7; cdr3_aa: CATSDSGRQGHGSPYEQYF; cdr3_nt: TGTGCCACCAGTGATTCAGGACGCCAGGGTCACGGGAGTCCCTACGAGCAGTACTTC
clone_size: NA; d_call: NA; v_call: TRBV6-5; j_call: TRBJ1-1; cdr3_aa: CASSRGVNTEAFF; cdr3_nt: TGTGCCAGCAGTAGAGGAGTGAACACTGAAGCTTTCTTT
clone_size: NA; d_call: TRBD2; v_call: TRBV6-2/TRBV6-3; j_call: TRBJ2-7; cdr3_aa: CASSQLAGGPNEQYF; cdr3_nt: TGTGCCAGCAGCCAACTAGCGGGAGGGCCTAACGAGCAGTACTTC
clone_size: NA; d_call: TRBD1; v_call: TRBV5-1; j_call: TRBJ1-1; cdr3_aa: CASSQDREGTEAFF; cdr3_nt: TGCGCCAGCAGCCAGGACAGGGAAGGCACTGAAGCTTTCTTT
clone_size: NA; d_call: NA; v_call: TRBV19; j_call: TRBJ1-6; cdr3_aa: CASSIDRPQHNSPLHF; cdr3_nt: TGTGCCAGTAGTATTGACAGACCCCAACATAATTCACCCCTCCACTTT
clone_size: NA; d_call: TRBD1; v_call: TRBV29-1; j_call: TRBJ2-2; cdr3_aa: CSVLKNRGEVGELFF; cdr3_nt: TGCAGCGTTCTTAAGAACAGGGGGGAGGTCGGGGAGCTGTTTTTT
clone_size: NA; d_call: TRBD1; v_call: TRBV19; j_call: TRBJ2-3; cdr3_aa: CASSNAGTGSTDTQYF; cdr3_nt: TGTGCCAGTAGTAATGCCGGGACAGGGTCGACAGATACGCAGTATTTT
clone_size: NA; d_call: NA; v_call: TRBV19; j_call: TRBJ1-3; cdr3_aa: CASTYEVNSGNTIYF; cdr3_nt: TGTGCCAGTACCTACGAGGTGAACTCTGGAAACACCATATATTTT
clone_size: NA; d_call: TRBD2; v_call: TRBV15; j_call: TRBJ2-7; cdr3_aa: CATSRDRSGSRTNEQYF; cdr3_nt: TGTGCCACCAGCAGAGATAGAAGCGGGAGTCGAACTAACGAGCAGTACTTC
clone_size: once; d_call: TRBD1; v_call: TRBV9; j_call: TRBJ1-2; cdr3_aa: CASSVGEGGGYGYTF; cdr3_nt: TGTGCCAGCAGCGTAGGTGAAGGGGGCGGCTATGGCTACACCTTC
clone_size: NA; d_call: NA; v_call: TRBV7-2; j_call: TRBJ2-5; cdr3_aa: CASSQKSEKPGIMYF; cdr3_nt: TGTGCCAGCAGCCAAAAATCCGAAAAACCCGGGATAATGTACTTC
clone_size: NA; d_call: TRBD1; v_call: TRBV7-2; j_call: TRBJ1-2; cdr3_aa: CASSPPGTDIMGYTF; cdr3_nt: TGTGCCAGCAGCCCACCCGGGACAGATATTATGGGCTACACCTTC
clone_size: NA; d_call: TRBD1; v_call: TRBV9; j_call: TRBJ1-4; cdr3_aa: CASSSRTGDEKLFF; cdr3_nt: TGTGCCAGCAGCTCGCGGACAGGGGATGAAAAACTGTTTTTT
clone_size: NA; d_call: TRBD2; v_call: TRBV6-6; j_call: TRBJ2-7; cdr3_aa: CASSRALARLAGGGSYEQYF; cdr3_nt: TGTGCCAGCAGCCGCGCCCTCGCGAGGCTAGCGGGAGGTGGGTCCTACGAGCAGTACTTC
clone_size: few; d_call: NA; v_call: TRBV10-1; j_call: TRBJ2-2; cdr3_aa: CASSLPSGELFF; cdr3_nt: TGCGCCAGCAGTCTACCGTCCGGGGAGCTGTTTTTT
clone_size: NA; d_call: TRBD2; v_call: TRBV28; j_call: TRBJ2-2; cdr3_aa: CASSLPTSGTNTGELFF; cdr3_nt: TGTGCCAGCAGTCTGCCGACTAGCGGGACGAACACCGGGGAGCTGTTTTTT
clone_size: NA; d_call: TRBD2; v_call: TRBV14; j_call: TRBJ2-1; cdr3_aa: CASSQDGGQREFNEQFF; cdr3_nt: TGTGCCAGCAGCCAAGATGGAGGGCAGCGGGAGTTCAATGAGCAGTTCTTC
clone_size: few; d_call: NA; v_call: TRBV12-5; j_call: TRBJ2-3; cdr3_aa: CASGLASLSTDTQYF; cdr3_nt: TGTGCTAGTGGTTTAGCGTCCCTAAGCACAGATACGCAGTATTTT
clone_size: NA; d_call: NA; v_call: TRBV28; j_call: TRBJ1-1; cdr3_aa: CASSSQGHTEAFF; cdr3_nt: TGTGCCAGCAGTTCCCAGGGTCATACTGAAGCTTTCTTT
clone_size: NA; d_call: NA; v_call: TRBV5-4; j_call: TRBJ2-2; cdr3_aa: CASSFGQGRTGELFF; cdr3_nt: TGTGCCAGCAGCTTCGGGCAGGGCAGAACCGGGGAGCTGTTTTTT
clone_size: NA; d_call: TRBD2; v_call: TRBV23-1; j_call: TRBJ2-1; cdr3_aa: CASRKSLQREGPFCYNEQFF; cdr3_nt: TGCGCCAGCAGAAAATCACTTCAGCGGGAGGGCCCTTTTTGCTACAATGAGCAGTTCTTC
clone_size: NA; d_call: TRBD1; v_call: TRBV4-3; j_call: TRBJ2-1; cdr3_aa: CASSQGLTGVQFF; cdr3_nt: TGCGCCAGCAGCCAGGGTCTGACAGGGGTGCAGTTCTTC
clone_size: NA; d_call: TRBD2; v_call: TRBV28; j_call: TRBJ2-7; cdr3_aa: CASLAGGRTYEQYF; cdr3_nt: TGTGCCAGCTTAGCAGGCGGGAGGACCTACGAGCAGTACTTC
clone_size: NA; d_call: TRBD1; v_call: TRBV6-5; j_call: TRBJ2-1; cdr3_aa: CASTPGTGGSDEQFF; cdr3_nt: TGTGCCAGCACCCCGGGGACAGGGGGTAGCGATGAGCAGTTCTTC
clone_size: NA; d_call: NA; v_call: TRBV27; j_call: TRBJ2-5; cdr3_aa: CASSPTGYQETQYF; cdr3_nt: TGTGCCAGCAGCCCCACAGGGTACCAAGAGACCCAGTACTTC
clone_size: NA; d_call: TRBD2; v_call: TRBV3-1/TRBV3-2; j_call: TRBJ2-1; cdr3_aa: CASSHILAGANNEQFF; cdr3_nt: TGTGCCAGCAGCCATATCCTAGCGGGAGCCAACAATGAGCAGTTCTTC
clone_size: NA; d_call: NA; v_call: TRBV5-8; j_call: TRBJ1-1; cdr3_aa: CASSLVLGRSTEAFF; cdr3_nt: TGTGCCAGCAGCTTGGTCTTAGGTAGGAGCACTGAAGCTTTCTTT
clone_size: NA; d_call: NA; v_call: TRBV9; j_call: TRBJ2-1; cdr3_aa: CASSETGTPNEQFF; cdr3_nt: TGTGCCAGCAGCGAGACCGGGACACCCAATGAGCAGTTCTTC
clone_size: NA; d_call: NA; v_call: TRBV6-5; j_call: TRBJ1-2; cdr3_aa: CASSYSYRSSNYGYTF; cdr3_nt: TGTGCCAGCAGTTACTCTTACAGGTCTTCTAACTATGGCTACACCTTC
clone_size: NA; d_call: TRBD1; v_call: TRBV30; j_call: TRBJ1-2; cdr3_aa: CAWSVTPYRGLSGGYTF; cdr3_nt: TGTGCCTGGAGTGTAACTCCTTACAGGGGGCTCTCGGGGGGCTACACCTTC
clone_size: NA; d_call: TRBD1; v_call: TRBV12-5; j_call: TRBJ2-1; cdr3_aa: CASGYGTGWDNEQFF; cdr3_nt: TGTGCTAGTGGTTACGGGACAGGGTGGGACAATGAGCAGTTCTTC
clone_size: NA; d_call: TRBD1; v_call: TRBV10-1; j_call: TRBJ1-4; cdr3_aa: CASRDNRQGSNEKLFF; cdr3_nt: TGCGCCAGCAGGGACAACCGACAGGGGAGTAATGAAAAACTGTTTTTT
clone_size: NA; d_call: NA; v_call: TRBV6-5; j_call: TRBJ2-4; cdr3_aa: CASRQRQSNIQYF; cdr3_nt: TGTGCCAGCAGGCAGCGGCAGTCAAACATTCAGTACTTC
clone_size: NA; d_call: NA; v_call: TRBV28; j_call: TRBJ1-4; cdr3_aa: CASSYPPWGLNEKLFF; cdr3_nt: TGTGCCAGCAGTTATCCACCTTGGGGGCTTAATGAAAAACTGTTTTTT